This T cell receptor (beta chain) was recovered during a study of T cell repertoires in cytomegalovirus infection. TCRdb processed the reads anew with MiXCR; each CDR3 protein has one entry. The table records some 170,000 distinct CDR3 sequences, approximately 18% of them present only once. The germline V gene has CDR1 LNHDA and CDR2 SQIVND (reference sequence). This CDR3 spans 15 amino acids. V dropped 3 bases and J dropped 0 bases, with 11 bases sitting between them. This clonotype was sampled from a human donor in good health (CMV status not recorded). Some clones in this sample may be carry-over from other donors' samples. J is TRBJ1-2 and V is TRBV19, with D possibly TRBD1 on 6 matching bases. The sample consisted of CD8+ T cells from PBMCs. The CDR3 loop reads CASSIRTVANYGYTF. CDR3 DNA: TGTGCCAGTAGTATTCGGACAGTAGCTAACTATGGCTACACCTTC.